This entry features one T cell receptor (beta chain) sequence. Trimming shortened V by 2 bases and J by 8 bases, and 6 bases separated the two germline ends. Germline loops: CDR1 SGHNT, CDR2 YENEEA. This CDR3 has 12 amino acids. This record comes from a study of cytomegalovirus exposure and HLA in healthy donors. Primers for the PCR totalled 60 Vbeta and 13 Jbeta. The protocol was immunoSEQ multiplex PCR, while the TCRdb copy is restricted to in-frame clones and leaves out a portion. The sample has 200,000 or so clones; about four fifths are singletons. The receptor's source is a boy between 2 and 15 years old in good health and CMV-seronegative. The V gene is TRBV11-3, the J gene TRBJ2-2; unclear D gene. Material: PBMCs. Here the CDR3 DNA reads TGTGCCAGCAGCTTATTCGGGGGGGAGCTGTTTTTT. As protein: CASSLFGGELFF.